The sequence of this T cell receptor (beta chain) was determined in a study of blood T cell repertoires in COVID-19. Study details: T cells, B-cell-depleted T cells, or PBMCs supplied cDNA or gDNA.

Per the germline V gene, CDR1 is SGHDT and CDR2 is YYEEEE. V was pared by 3 bases and J by 7 bases, with 5 bases of the junction left unmatched. This CDR3 has 14 amino acids. Sequencing was performed with immunoSEQ multiplex PCR; in TCRdb, only in-frame clones are kept and a portion is missing. The sample consists of about 100,000 clones, roughly 84% of them appearing once. The sample comprised peripheral blood. The V call is TRBV5-6, the J call TRBJ1-2; TRBD1 agrees at 11 bases. The clonotype was recovered from an elderly woman with acute or convalescent COVID-19. CDR3 sequence: CASSWDRGNSGYTF. CDR3 in DNA: TGTGCCAGCAGCTGGGACAGGGGGAATAGTGGCTACACCTTC. Using reference TRBV5-6 and TRBJ1-2 for the parts outside the CDR3, the full variable domain is DAGVTQSPTHLIKTRGQQVTLRCSPKSGHDTVSWYQQALGQGPQFIFQYYEEEERQRGNFPDRFSGHQFPNYSSELNVNALLLGDSALYLCASSWDRGNSGYTFGSGTRLTVV.